What follows are 27 T cell receptor beta chains derived from one specimen sequenced in a study of T-cell memory formation after mild COVID-19. From the 5' RACE reads, TCRdb called clonotypes with MiXCR, one entry per CDR3 protein. This sample has 70,000 to 100,000 distinct CDR3 sequences, with roughly an eighth found just once. The sequenced sample consisted of PBMCs or a T cell subset sorted from them (not recorded which). Source of these receptors: an adult woman who had mild COVID-19 (a few samples of this study predate the infection). Cell type and time point are not known.

This clonotype was seen a few times. The chain couples TRBV5-1 to TRBJ2-7; D is unresolved. The CDR3 runs to 15 residues. V lost 0 bases to trimming and J lost 0 bases, with 10 bases between them. Germline V gene lookup returns CDR1 SGHRS and CDR2 YFSETQ. The CDR3 is CASSLDSSLSYEQYF. The CDR3 bases are TGCGCCAGCAGCTTGGACTCGAGTCTCTCCTACGAGCAGTACTTC.

This clonotype was found a few times. The V and J genes are TRBV7-9 and TRBJ2-1, with D possibly called TRBD1 or TRBD2 (5 bases each). This CDR3 region has 15 residues. Germline V gives CDR1 SEHNR, CDR2 FQNEAQ (reference sequence). The ends were cut back, 4 bases at V and 4 bases at J, with 14 bases in the middle. DNA for the CDR3: TGTGCCAGCAGCTCCCCCGGGACCGCTTACAATGAGCAGTTCTTC. Its translation is CASSSPGTAYNEQFF.

The chain uses TRBV6-5 and TRBJ2-7, with D possibly being TRBD1 or TRBD2 (5 bases each). Per germline, CDR1 MNHEY and CDR2 SVGAGI. This CDR3 spans 16 amino acids. Trimming cost V 0 bases and J 0 bases, with 12 bases left between them. As DNA, the CDR3 is TGTGCCAGCAGTTACTCCGGGACGCGTAGCTCCTACGAGCAGTACTTC. Translation gives CASSYSGTRSSYEQYF.

The V gene is TRBV2, the J gene TRBJ1-2, with TRBD1 as a possible D gene (6 bases). Germline CDR1 SNHLY, CDR2 FYNNEI. The CDR3 totals 19 residues. With 9 bases removed from V and 7 bases from J, the gap between germline ends came to 36 bases. The CDR3: CASTLGPSTGPSQKGGYTF. CDR3 DNA: TGTGCCAGTACGCTAGGCCCCAGTACAGGGCCTTCTCAGAAGGGTGGCTACACCTTC.

This clonotype was found a few times. The V and J genes are TRBV5-6 and TRBJ2-1, with 8 bases matching TRBD2. The CDR3 is 16 amino acids. The germline V gene encodes CDR1 SGHDT and CDR2 YYEEEE. V was pared by 5 bases and J by 3 bases, with 10 bases of the junction left unmatched. The CDR3 sequence is CASSTTERGIYNEQFF. The DNA for the CDR3 is TGTGCCAGCAGTACGACTGAGCGGGGGATCTACAATGAGCAGTTCTTC.

The chain employs TRBV12-3 or TRBV12-4 and TRBJ2-5; tentatively, D is TRBD1 or TRBD2 (5 bases each). Trimming cost V 4 bases and J 2 bases, with 14 bases left between them. This CDR3 comprises 15 residues. The CDR3 DNA reads as TGTGCCAGCAGTTCCGTCCCGAGGGGTCAAGAGACCCAGTACTTC. Encoded protein: CASSSVPRGQETQYF.

This rearrangement joins TRBV29-1 to TRBJ2-3, with unresolved D. CDR1 SQVTM and CDR2 ANQGSEA come from the germline V gene. V lost 4 bases and J 0 bases, leaving 11 bases between the germline ends. The CDR3 consists of 14 residues. The CDR3 DNA sequence: TGCAGCGTTGGAAGGAGTACCAGCACAGATACGCAGTATTTT. As protein: CSVGRSTSTDTQYF.

This clonotype has ten or more counts. The chain joins TRBV10-2 to TRBJ2-1; 10 bases line up with TRBD2. The germline V gene has CDR1 WSHSY and CDR2 SAAADI. The CDR3 has 14 amino acids. Losses at the gene ends were 8 bases for V and 5 bases for J; bases not matched to a gene: 6. The CDR3 is CASGTSGANNEQFF. The CDR3, as DNA: TGCGCCAGCGGAACTAGCGGGGCCAACAATGAGCAGTTCTTC.

The J gene is TRBJ1-2, the V gene TRBV27; TRBD1 matches 8 bases. Looked up from germline, CDR1 is MNHEY and CDR2 is SMNVEV (reference sequence). The ends lost 5 bases at V and 3 bases at J; junction bases unmatched: 5. The CDR3 has 14 residues. The CDR3 coding sequence is TGTGCCAGCAGTGTGGCGGACAGGGACTATGGCTACACCTTC. Amino acids: CASSVADRDYGYTF.

This clonotype was counted between two and nine times. J is TRBJ2-1 and V is TRBV7-6; 14 bases match TRBD2. CDR3 length: 17 amino acids. V was pared by 5 bases and J by 2 bases, with 5 bases of the junction left unmatched. The V gene's germline CDR1 is SGHVS and CDR2 FNYEAQ. This chain's CDR3 is CASSDRLAGGPYNEQFF. In nucleotides, the CDR3 is TGTGCCAGCAGCGACCGACTAGCGGGAGGGCCCTACAATGAGCAGTTCTTC.

This clonotype showed up just a few times. The rearrangement joins TRBV7-9 to TRBJ2-1; D might be TRBD1 or TRBD2, each matching 5 bases. CDR1 is SEHNR, CDR2 FQNEAQ, per germline (reference sequence). This CDR3 contains 13 residues. Trimming left V 5 bases short and J 7 bases short, with 12 bases between. The CDR3 DNA is TGTGCCAGCAGCCCCCCGGGACCGAATGAGCAGTTCTTC. Protein: CASSPPGPNEQFF.

The chain links TRBV30 to TRBJ2-5; 9 nucleotides align to TRBD2. Germline V gives CDR1 GTSNPN, CDR2 SVGIG (reference sequence). This CDR3 region has 15 residues. J gave up 5 bases and V 0 bases, and 7 bases lay outside the gene matches. The CDR3, as DNA: TGTGCCTGGAGTGTGGGAGCGGGGGGCAGGGAGACCCAGTACTTC. It yields the protein CAWSVGAGGRETQYF.

Many counts were recorded for this clonotype. This chain links TRBV20-1 with TRBJ2-1, with D maybe TRBD2 (5 bases). There are 11 residues in the CDR3. V was trimmed by 3 bases and J by 9 bases, leaving 9 bases between them. Germline CDR1 DFQATT, CDR2 SNEGSKA (reference sequence). The CDR3 nucleotides read TGCAGTGCTAGTGAGGGTGGTGAGCAGTTCTTC. Protein product: CSASEGGEQFF.

This clonotype turned up a few times. The V call is TRBV12-3 or TRBV12-4, the J call TRBJ1-2, with 9 bases fitting TRBD1. The CDR3 is 12 amino acids. The trim removed 5 bases at V and 8 bases at J, leaving 3 bases unmatched. As DNA, the CDR3 is TGTGCCAGCAGTCCTGGGACAGGGGGCTACACCTTC. It codes for CASSPGTGGYTF.

The sample holds many counts of this clonotype. V is TRBV15 and J is TRBJ2-7; TRBD2 aligns across 8 bases. Germline V lookup: CDR1 LNHNV, CDR2 YYDKDF (reference sequence). The CDR3 is made up of 14 amino acids. Trimming took 5 bases from V and 4 from J; bases not matched to a gene: 7. This CDR3 is CATSLGRGSYEQYF. The CDR3 bases are TGTGCCACCAGCCTCGGGAGGGGGTCGTACGAGCAGTACTTC.

The rearrangement uses TRBV27 and TRBJ2-3, with 8 bases lining up with TRBD2. Germline V gene sequence: CDR1 MNHEY, CDR2 SMNVEV (reference sequence). The junction had 8 bases not matched to a gene; V was cut back by 4 bases and J by 2 bases. The CDR3 loop spans 16 amino acids. The DNA of the CDR3 is TGTGCCAGCAGTTCAAGCGGGGGCACCACCACAGATACGCAGTATTTT. Encoded protein: CASSSSGGTTTDTQYF.

This clonotype was seen only a few times. This rearrangement joins TRBV30 to TRBJ2-2; 8 bases agree with TRBD1. The CDR3 runs 18 residues. Per the germline V gene, CDR1 is GTSNPN and CDR2 is SVGIG (reference sequence). The V and J ends lost 1 base and 3 bases, in that order; junction bases with no gene match: 13. In DNA form, the CDR3 reads TGTGCCTGGAGTGGGGCCCCACACCAGGGGGCTGACACCGGGGAGCTGTTTTTT. This codes for CAWSGAPHQGADTGELFF.

The rearrangement links TRBV20-1 to TRBJ2-3, with 12 nucleotides matching TRBD2. Germline V gives CDR1 DFQATT, CDR2 SNEGSKA (reference sequence). The CDR3 length is 16 residues. V lost 4 bases, J lost 2 bases, and 7 bases stayed unmatched. CDR3 residues: CSAISGLAGPTDTQYF. CDR3 DNA sequence: TGCAGTGCTATCTCCGGACTAGCGGGACCCACAGATACGCAGTATTTT.

Only a few counts were recorded for this clonotype. The chain couples TRBV30 to TRBJ1-1; D gene uncertain. The CDR3 totals 15 residues. CDR1 is GTSNPN, CDR2 SVGIG, per germline (reference sequence). The V end lost 3 bases, the J end lost 6 bases, and 20 bases lay between the germline ends. The CDR3 region has the DNA TGTGCCTGGAGCGGGTTGCTTGGGCCCCCACCTGAAGCTTTCTTT. It is translated as CAWSGLLGPPPEAFF.

This clonotype was picked up a small number of times. The chain carries TRBV6-4 and TRBJ2-1, with D perhaps TRBD2 (6 bases). Germline V gives CDR1 MRHNA, CDR2 SNTAGT. CDR3 length: 14 residues. The ends were cut back, 4 bases at V and 0 bases at J, with 7 bases in the middle. CDR3 coding DNA: TGTGCCAGCAGTGCTAGCGACTCCTACAATGAGCAGTTCTTC. This gives the protein CASSASDSYNEQFF.

Only a few counts were recorded for this clonotype. The chain uses TRBV11-3 and TRBJ2-3; the D is unclear. V dropped 4 bases and J dropped 2 bases, with 19 bases sitting between them. The CDR3 runs to 17 residues. CDR1 and CDR2 from the germline V gene are SGHNT and YENEEA. CDR3 in DNA: TGTGCCAGCAGCTCCCCTGAGACTGGGCTGAACACAGATACGCAGTATTTT. This sequence encodes CASSSPETGLNTDTQYF.

This chain uses TRBV9 with TRBJ1-1, with D tentatively TRBD1 (5 bases). CDR3 length: 14 amino acids. V was clipped by 0 bases and J by 8 bases, with 14 bases between them. The germline V gene has CDR1 SGDLS and CDR2 YYNGEE. CDR3 protein: CASSVDGGEAEAFF. The CDR3, as DNA: TGTGCCAGCAGCGTAGATGGGGGTGAAGCCGAAGCTTTCTTT.

Comments on this clonotype: A read error is possible here, since a much larger clone lies one base away. The chain couples TRBV20-1 to TRBJ1-1; TRBD1 agrees at 8 bases. There are 16 residues in the CDR3. V dropped 2 bases and J dropped 3; count of bases not matched to a gene: 11. Germline CDR1 reads DFQATT; CDR2 reads SNEGSKA (reference sequence). The chain's CDR3 is CSARCQGAIRDTEAFF. For the CDR3, the DNA is TGCAGTGCTAGATGTCAGGGGGCAATCCGGGACACTGAAGCTTTCTTT.

The chain uses TRBV6-5 and TRBJ2-3; possible D gene TRBD2, 6 bases. V lost 2 bases, J lost 1 base, and 10 bases lay in between. The germline V gene has CDR1 MNHEY and CDR2 SVGAGI. The length of the CDR3 is 15 residues. The CDR3 bases are TGTGCCAGCAGTTACCTAGCGCTAGGCACAGATACGCAGTATTTT. It codes for CASSYLALGTDTQYF.

The chain recombines TRBV7-9 with TRBJ2-7, with D perhaps TRBD1 (6 bases). V was shortened by 5 bases and J by 6 bases, with 11 bases between the two germline ends. This CDR3 spans 12 amino acids. Germline loops: CDR1 SEHNR, CDR2 FQNEAQ (reference sequence). This CDR3 reads CASSRTDGEQYF. The CDR3, as DNA: TGTGCCAGCAGCCGGACAGACGGCGAGCAGTACTTC.

The genes are TRBV11-3 and TRBJ2-3, with 9 bases lining up with TRBD2. Trimming removed 3 bases from V and 4 bases from J; junction bases left unmatched: 5. In germline, CDR1 is SGHNT, CDR2 YENEEA. The CDR3 spans 15 residues. CDR3 sequence (DNA): TGTGCCAGCAGCTTGGGGACTAGCAGCCCAGATACGCAGTATTTT. Amino acid sequence: CASSLGTSSPDTQYF.

There are a few counts of this clonotype. This rearrangement joins TRBV7-3 to TRBJ2-3, with 10 nucleotides matching TRBD1. The germline V gene encodes CDR1 SGHTA and CDR2 FQGTGA. This CDR3 has 15 amino acids. Germline trimming cut 4 bases from V and 4 bases from J; bases unmatched to any gene: 5. The CDR3 loop is CASSSTGGNADTQYF. CDR3 DNA: TGTGCCAGCAGCTCGACAGGGGGCAACGCAGATACGCAGTATTTT.